Listed below are T cell receptor beta chains from one sample, sequenced in a study of T-cell memory formation after mild COVID-19. TCRdb re-derived calls from the 5' RACE reads in MiXCR, one entry per CDR3 protein. The sample gives roughly 170,000 distinct CDR3 sequences, 15% to 20% of which show up once; 3.5% to 5% is in the top ten. Material for sequencing was PBMCs or a T cell subset sorted from them (not recorded which). The receptors originated from a man between 18 and 35 years old who had mild COVID-19 (a few samples of this study predate the infection). Cell type and time point are not known. CDR3s include the opening cysteine and the closing phenylalanine or tryptophan. D genes are given only for firm matches. Some rows have no size entry. The others give once, few or many, or a class for an expanded clone.

DNA: TGTGCCAGCACCAGCGGCAGTGAGCAGTTCTTC
CDR3: CASTSGSEQFF
J: TRBJ2-1
size: few
V: TRBV6-5
D: NA

DNA: TGCGCCAGCAGCTTGGCCGCGAGCGGGGGGACAGATACGCAGTATTTT
CDR3: CASSLAASGGTDTQYF
J: TRBJ2-3
size: once
V: TRBV5-1
D: TRBD2

DNA: TGTGCCAGCAGTTACTCTGGGACAGGGGAGGGCACCGGGGAGCTGTTTTTT
CDR3: CASSYSGTGEGTGELFF
J: TRBJ2-2
size: NA
V: TRBV6-5
D: TRBD1

DNA: TGTGCCAGCCTTGGACAGGGCACAGATACGCAGTATTTT
CDR3: CASLGQGTDTQYF
J: TRBJ2-3
size: few
V: TRBV2
D: TRBD1

DNA: TGCGCCAGCAGCTTGGGTTCGGCGGCCTCTGGAAACACCATATATTTT
CDR3: CASSLGSAASGNTIYF
J: TRBJ1-3
size: NA
V: TRBV5-1
D: NA

DNA: TGCAGTGCCCTAAAATCGAGGGGGGGGCCTGAGACCCAGTACTTC
CDR3: CSALKSRGGPETQYF
J: TRBJ2-5
size: NA
V: TRBV20-1
D: NA

DNA: TGCGCCAGCAGCTTGTTCTTGCCTACCCAAGAGACCCAGTACTTC
CDR3: CASSLFLPTQETQYF
J: TRBJ2-5
size: NA
V: TRBV5-1
D: NA

DNA: TGTGCCAGCGGCCGGGTCTACAATGAGCAGTTCTTC
CDR3: CASGRVYNEQFF
J: TRBJ2-1
size: NA
V: TRBV2
D: NA

DNA: TGTGCCAGCAGCCCCCGGGAGACAGCGGGGGGCCTTGATACGCAGTATTTT
CDR3: CASSPRETAGGLDTQYF
J: TRBJ2-3
size: NA
V: TRBV3-1
D: TRBD2

DNA: TGTGCCAGCAGTTTAGTGGGACAGGGGGCCGGGGAGACCCAGTACTTC
CDR3: CASSLVGQGAGETQYF
J: TRBJ2-5
size: few
V: TRBV12-3/TRBV12-4
D: TRBD1

DNA: TGCAGTGCTAACAGGGGCATGAACACTGAAGCTTTCTTT
CDR3: CSANRGMNTEAFF
J: TRBJ1-1
size: NA
V: TRBV20-1
D: TRBD1

DNA: TGCGCCAGCAGCTTGTTAGGTGAAGGACAGCCCCAGCATTTT
CDR3: CASSLLGEGQPQHF
J: TRBJ1-5
size: few
V: TRBV5-1
D: NA

DNA: TGTGCCAGCAGCTTAGACAGGGGATATAGCAATCAGCCCCAGCATTTT
CDR3: CASSLDRGYSNQPQHF
J: TRBJ1-5
size: NA
V: TRBV5-5
D: TRBD1